This TCR beta chain is from a study of siplizumab effects on memory and regulatory T cells. TCRdb's table, derived via immunoSEQ multiplex PCR, lists solely in-frame clones and lacks some. The sample holds approximately 68,000 clones, roughly 89% seen once. Trimming removed 6 bases at V and 2 bases at J, with 16 bases between. Germline V gene lookup returns CDR1 SQVTM and CDR2 ANQGSEA. The CDR3 loop spans 14 amino acids. Sequencing used CD8+ T cells sorted from blood. The gene calls are TRBV29-1 and TRBJ1-2; D perhaps matches TRBD1 (6 bases). The clonotype originates from a human donor in good health. The CDR3 spells CSVNGDNSNYGYTF. CDR3 bases: TGCAGCGTGAATGGGGACAATTCAAACTATGGCTACACCTTC.